This entry lists 3 T cell receptor beta chains sequenced from one sample in a study of beta chain features in type 1 diabetes. No antigen has been identified for these receptors. Study-level results: Type 1 diabetes patients had TCRB CDR3s that were shorter (moderately but significantly so) in all four CD4+ subsets.

The sequenced template was cDNA made from the entire isolated RNA. Libraries were prepared by immunoSEQ multiplex PCR; TCRdb keeps only in-frame clonotypes and omits some of them. The sample lists more than 250,000 clones; over 12% were seen once. The sequencing input was naive CD4+ T cells from blood. The receptor source for this set is a man aged 18 to 30 with type 1 diabetes.

The chain links TRBV14 to TRBJ2-3; TRBD2 matches 13 bases. Germline trimming cut 3 bases from V and 4 bases from J; bases unmatched to any gene: 7. Germline V lookup: CDR1 SGHDN, CDR2 FVKESK. The CDR3 is made up of 17 amino acids. CDR3 coding DNA: TGTGCCAGCAGCCACCGACTAGCGGGAGGAGGGGCAGATACGCAGTATTTT. The encoded protein is CASSHRLAGGGADTQYF.

In its sample, this clone was seen a few times. The gene calls are TRBV18 and TRBJ1-2, with D unresolved. Germline lookup yields CDR1 KGHSH and CDR2 LQKENI. The CDR3 contains 13 residues. V dropped 3 bases and J dropped 3 bases, with 8 bases sitting between them. The CDR3 sequence: CASSPGDYYGYTF. The CDR3 DNA is TGTGCCAGCTCACCGGGAGATTACTATGGCTACACCTTC. Using reference TRBV18 and TRBJ1-2 for the parts outside the CDR3, the full variable domain is NAGVMQNPRHLVRRRGQEARLRCSPMKGHSHVYWYRQLPEEGLKFMVYLQKENIIDESGMPKERFSAEFPKEGPSILRIQQVVRGDSAAYFCASSPGDYYGYTFGSGTRLTVV.

This clone has more than one count but fewer than ten. J is TRBJ2-7 and V is TRBV11-2; TRBD1 matches at 7 bases. The V segment lost 0 bases and the J segment 2 bases; nucleotides outside the gene matches: 7. Per the germline V gene, CDR1 is SGHAT and CDR2 is FQNNGV. This CDR3 has 16 residues. The CDR3 protein is CASSLDGFQGAYEQYF. The CDR3, as DNA: TGTGCCAGCAGCTTAGATGGTTTTCAGGGGGCCTACGAGCAGTACTTC.